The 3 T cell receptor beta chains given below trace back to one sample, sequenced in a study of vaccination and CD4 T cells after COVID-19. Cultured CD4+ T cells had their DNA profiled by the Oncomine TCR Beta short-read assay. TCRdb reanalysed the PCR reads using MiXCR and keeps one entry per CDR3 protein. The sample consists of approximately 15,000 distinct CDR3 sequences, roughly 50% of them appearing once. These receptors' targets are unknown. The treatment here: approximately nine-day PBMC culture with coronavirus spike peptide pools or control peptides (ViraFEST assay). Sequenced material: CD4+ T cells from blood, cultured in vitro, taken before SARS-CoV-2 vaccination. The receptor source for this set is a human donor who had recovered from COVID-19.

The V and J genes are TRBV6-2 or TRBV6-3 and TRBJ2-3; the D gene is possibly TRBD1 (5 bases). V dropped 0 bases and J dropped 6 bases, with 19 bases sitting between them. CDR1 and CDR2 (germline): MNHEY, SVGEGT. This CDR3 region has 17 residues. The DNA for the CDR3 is TGTGCCAGCAGTTACTCGTTGGGGCCAGGCTCACAGGATACGCAGTATTTT. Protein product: CASSYSLGPGSQDTQYF.

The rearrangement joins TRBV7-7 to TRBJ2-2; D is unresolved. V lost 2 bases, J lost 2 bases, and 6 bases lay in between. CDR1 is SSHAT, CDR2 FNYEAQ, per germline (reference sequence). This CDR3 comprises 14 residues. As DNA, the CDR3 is TGTGCCAGCAGCTTAACGAGTAACACCGGGGAGCTGTTTTTT. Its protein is CASSLTSNTGELFF.

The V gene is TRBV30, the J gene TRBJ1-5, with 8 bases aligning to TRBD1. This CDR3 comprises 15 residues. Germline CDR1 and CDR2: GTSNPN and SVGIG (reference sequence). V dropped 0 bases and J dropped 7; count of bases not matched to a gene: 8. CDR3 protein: CAWSVLGRGQQPQHF. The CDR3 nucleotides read TGTGCCTGGAGTGTCTTGGGCAGGGGGCAACAGCCCCAGCATTTT.